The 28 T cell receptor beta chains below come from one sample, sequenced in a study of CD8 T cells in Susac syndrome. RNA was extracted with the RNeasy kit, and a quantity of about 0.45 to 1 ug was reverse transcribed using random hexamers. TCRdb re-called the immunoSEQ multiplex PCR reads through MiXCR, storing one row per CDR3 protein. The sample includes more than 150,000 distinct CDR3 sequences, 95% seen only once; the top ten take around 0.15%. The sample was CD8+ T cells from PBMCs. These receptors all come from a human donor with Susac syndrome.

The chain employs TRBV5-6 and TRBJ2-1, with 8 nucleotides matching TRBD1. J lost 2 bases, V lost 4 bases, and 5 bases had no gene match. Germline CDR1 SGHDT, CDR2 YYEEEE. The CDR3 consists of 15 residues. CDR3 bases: TGTGCCAGCAGCCCGGACAGGGCCCCCTACAATGAGCAGTTCTTC. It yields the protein CASSPDRAPYNEQFF.

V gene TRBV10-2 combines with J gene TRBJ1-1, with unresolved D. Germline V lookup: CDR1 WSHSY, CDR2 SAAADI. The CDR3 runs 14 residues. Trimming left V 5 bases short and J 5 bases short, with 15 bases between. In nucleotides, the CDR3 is TGCGCCAGCAGTATCGGGCGAGGGCGGACTGAAGCTTTCTTT. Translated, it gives CASSIGRGRTEAFF.

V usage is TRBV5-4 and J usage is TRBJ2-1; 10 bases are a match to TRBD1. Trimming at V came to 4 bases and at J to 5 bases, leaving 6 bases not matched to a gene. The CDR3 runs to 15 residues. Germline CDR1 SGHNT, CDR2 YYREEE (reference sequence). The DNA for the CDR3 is TGTGCCAGCAGCGGAACCGGGACAGGGGACAATGAGCAGTTCTTC. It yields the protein CASSGTGTGDNEQFF.

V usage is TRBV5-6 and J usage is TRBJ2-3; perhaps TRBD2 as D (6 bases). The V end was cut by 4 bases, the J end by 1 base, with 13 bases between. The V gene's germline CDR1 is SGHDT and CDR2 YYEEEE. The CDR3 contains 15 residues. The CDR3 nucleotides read TGTGCCAGCAGCGGCTTAGGCGGGGGCACAGATACGCAGTATTTT. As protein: CASSGLGGGTDTQYF.

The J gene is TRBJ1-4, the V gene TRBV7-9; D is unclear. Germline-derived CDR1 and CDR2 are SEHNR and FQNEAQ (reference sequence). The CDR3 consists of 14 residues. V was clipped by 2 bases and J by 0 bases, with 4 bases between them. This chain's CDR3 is CASSLRATNEKLFF. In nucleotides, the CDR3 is TGTGCCAGCAGCTTACGTGCAACTAATGAAAAACTGTTTTTT.

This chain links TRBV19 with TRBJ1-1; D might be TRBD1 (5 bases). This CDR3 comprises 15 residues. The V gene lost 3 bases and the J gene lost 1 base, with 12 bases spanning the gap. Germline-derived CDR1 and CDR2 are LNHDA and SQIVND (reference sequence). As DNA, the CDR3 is TGTGCCAGTAGTATCCGGACACTTCCGAACACTGAAGCTTTCTTT. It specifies CASSIRTLPNTEAFF. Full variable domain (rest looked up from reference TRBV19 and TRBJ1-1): DGGITQSPKYLFRKEGQNVTLSCEQNLNHDAMYWYRQDPGQGLRLIYYSQIVNDFQKGDIAEGYSVSREKKESFPLTVTSAQKNPTAFYLCASSIRTLPNTEAFFGQGTRLTVV.

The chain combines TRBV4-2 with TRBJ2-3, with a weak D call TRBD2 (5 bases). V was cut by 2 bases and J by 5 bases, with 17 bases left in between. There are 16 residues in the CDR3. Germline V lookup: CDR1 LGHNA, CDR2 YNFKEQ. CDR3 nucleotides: TGTGCCAGCAGCCAACTTCTTTTAGGAGAGGGAGATACGCAGTATTTT. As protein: CASSQLLLGEGDTQYF.

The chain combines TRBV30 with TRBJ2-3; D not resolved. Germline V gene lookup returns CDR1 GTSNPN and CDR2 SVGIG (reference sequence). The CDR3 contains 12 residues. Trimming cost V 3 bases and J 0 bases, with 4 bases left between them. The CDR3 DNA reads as TGTGCCTGGAGCGCAAGCACAGATACGCAGTATTTT. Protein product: CAWSASTDTQYF.

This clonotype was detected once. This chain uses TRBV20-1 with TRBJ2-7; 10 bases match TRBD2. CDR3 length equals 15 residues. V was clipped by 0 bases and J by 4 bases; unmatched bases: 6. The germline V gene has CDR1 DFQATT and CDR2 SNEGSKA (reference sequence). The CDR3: CSARDGSGRVYEQYF. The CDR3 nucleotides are TGCAGTGCTAGAGATGGCAGCGGGAGGGTTTACGAGCAGTACTTC.

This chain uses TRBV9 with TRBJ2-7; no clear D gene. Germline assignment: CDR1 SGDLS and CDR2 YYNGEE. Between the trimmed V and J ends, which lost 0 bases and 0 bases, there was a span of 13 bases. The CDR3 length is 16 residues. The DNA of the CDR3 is TGTGCCAGCAGCGTAGAATCAACGGCAGGCTCCTACGAGCAGTACTTC. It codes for CASSVESTAGSYEQYF.

The CDR3 nucleotides are TGTGCCACCAGCAGGGACAGGGTCCATGAGCAGTTCTTC. It yields the protein CATSRDRVHEQFF. The chain recombines TRBV15 with TRBJ2-1; 8 positions agree with TRBD1. Trimming removed 3 bases from V and 8 bases from J; junction bases left unmatched: 3. Germline V CDR1 and CDR2: LNHNV, YYDKDF (reference sequence). This CDR3 comprises 13 residues.

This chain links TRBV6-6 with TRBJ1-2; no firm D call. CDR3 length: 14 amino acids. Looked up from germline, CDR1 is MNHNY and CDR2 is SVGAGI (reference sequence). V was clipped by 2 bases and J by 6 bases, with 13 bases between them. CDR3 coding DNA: TGTGCCAGCAGTTACGTTCCCCCTGGGGATGGCTACACCTTC. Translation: CASSYVPPGDGYTF.

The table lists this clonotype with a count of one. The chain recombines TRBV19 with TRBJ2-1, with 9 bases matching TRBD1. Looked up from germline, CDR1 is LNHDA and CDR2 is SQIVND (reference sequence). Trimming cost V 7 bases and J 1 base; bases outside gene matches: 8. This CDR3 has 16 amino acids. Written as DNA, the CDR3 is TGTGCCAGTACTCGGGACAGGGAGGGTTCCTACAATGAGCAGTTCTTC. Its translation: CASTRDREGSYNEQFF.

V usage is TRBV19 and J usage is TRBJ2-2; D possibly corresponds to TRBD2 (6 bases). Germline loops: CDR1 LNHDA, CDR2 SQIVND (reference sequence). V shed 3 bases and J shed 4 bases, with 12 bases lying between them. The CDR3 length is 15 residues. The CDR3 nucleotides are TGTGCCAGTAGTATGGGAGGAGTTACCACCGGGGAGCTGTTTTTT. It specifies CASSMGGVTTGELFF.

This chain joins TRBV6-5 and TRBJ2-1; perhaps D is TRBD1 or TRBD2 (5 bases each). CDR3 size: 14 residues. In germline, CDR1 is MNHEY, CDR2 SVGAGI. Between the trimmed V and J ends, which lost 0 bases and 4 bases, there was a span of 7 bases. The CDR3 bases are TGTGCCAGCAGTTACTCGGGACGATACAATGAGCAGTTCTTC. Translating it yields CASSYSGRYNEQFF.

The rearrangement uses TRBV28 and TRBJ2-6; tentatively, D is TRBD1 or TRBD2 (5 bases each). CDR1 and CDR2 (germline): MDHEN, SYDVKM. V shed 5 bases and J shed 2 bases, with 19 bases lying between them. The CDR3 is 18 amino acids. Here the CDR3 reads CASSPPVIGTPGANVLTF. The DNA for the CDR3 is TGTGCCAGCAGTCCACCGGTTATCGGGACGCCTGGGGCCAACGTCCTGACTTTC.

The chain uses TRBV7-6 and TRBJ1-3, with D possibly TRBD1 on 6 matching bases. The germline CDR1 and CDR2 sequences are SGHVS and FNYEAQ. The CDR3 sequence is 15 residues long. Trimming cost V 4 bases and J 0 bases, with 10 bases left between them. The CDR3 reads CASSSDRSSGNTIYF. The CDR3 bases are TGTGCCAGCAGCTCCGACAGGAGCTCTGGAAACACCATATATTTT.

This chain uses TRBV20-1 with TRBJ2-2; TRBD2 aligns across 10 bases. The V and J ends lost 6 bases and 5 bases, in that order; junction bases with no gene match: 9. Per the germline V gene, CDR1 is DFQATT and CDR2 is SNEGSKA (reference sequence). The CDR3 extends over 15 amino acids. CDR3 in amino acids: CSANSGGPGTGELFF. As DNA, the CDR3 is TGCAGTGCGAATAGCGGGGGGCCGGGAACCGGGGAGCTGTTTTTT.

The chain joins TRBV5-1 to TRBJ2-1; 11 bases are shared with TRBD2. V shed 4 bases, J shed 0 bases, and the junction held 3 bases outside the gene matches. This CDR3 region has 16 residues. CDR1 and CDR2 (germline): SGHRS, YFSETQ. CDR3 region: CASSRTSGGSYNEQFF. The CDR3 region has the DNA TGCGCCAGCAGCAGAACTAGCGGGGGCTCCTACAATGAGCAGTTCTTC.

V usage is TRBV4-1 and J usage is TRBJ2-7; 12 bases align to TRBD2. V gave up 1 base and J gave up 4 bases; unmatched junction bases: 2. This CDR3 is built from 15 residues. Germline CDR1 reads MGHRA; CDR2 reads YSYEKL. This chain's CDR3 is CASSQATSGRYEQYF. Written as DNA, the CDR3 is TGCGCCAGCAGCCAAGCTACTAGCGGGAGGTACGAGCAGTACTTC.

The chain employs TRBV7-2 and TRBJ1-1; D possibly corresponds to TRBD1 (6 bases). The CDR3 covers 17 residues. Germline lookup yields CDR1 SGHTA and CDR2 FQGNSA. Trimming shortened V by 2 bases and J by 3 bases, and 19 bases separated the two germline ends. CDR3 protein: CASSLSARGRRYTEAFF. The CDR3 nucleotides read TGTGCCAGCAGCTTATCTGCTCGGGGGCGCCGGTACACTGAAGCTTTCTTT.

CDR3 in amino acids: CASGLTSNEQFF. As DNA, the CDR3 is TGTGCCAGCGGACTGACTTCCAATGAGCAGTTCTTC. V usage is TRBV28 and J usage is TRBJ2-1; maybe TRBD2 (5 bases). The CDR3 contains 12 residues. CDR1 and CDR2 from the germline V gene are MDHEN and SYDVKM. V shed 8 bases and J shed 6 bases, with 11 bases lying between them.

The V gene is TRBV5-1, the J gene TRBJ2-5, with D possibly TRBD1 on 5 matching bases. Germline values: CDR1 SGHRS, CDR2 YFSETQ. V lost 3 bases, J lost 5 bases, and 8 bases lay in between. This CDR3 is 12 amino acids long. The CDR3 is CASSYPGETQYF. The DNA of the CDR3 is TGCGCCAGCAGCTACCCAGGGGAGACCCAGTACTTC.

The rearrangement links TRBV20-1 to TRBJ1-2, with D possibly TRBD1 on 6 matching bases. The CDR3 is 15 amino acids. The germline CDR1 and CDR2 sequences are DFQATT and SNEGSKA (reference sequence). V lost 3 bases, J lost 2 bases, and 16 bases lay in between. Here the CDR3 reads CSARGHRTDNYGYTF. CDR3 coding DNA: TGCAGTGCTAGGGGACATAGGACAGACAACTATGGCTACACCTTC.

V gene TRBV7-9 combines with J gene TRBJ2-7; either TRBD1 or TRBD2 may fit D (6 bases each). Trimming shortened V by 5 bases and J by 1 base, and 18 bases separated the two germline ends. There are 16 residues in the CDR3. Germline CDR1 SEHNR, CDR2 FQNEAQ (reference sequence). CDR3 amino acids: CASSPEPGASSYEQYF. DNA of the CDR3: TGTGCCAGCAGCCCCGAACCGGGGGCATCGTCCTACGAGCAGTACTTC.

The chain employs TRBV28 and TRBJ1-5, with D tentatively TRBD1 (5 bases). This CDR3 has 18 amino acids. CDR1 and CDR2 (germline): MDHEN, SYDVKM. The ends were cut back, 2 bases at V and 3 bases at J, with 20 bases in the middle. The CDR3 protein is CASSLLGGFTNDNQPQHF. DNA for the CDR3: TGTGCCAGCAGTTTACTTGGGGGGTTTACTAACGACAATCAGCCCCAGCATTTT.

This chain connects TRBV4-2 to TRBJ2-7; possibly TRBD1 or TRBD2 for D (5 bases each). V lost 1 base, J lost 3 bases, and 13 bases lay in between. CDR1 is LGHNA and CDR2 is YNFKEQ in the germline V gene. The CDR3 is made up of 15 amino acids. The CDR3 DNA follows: TGTGCCAGCAGCCAAGCACCGGGGCCAAGCTACGAGCAGTACTTC. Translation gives CASSQAPGPSYEQYF.

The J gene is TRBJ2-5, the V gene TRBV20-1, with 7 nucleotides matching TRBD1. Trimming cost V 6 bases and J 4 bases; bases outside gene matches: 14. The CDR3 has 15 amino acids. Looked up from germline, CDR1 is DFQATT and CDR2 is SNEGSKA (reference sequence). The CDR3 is CSASINRGRGETQYF. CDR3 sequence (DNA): TGCAGTGCCTCTATCAACAGGGGCAGGGGAGAGACCCAGTACTTC.